This T cell receptor beta chain was sequenced during a study of blood T cell repertoires in COVID-19. Profiled with immunoSEQ multiplex PCR; TCRdb holds only in-frame clones, not every one. This table has 150,000 to 200,000 clones, approximately 90% appearing once. The CDR3 runs to 15 residues. With 6 bases clipped from V and 5 bases from J, the junction kept 8 bases outside the gene matches. Germline assignment: CDR1 LNHDA and CDR2 SQIVND (reference sequence). This chain joins TRBV19 and TRBJ2-2; 8 nucleotides agree with TRBD2. This clonotype originated in a woman of 80 years or more in a cohort sampled during active or convalescent COVID-19. The sequenced sample was peripheral blood. CDR3 amino acids: CASSRGGSVTGELFF. CDR3 DNA: TGTGCCAGTAGCCGGGGGGGCTCGGTAACCGGGGAGCTGTTTTTT.